The 19 T cell receptor beta chains reported below all come from one sample, sequenced in a study of immune heterogeneity within non-small cell lung tumors (dated 2018 in TCRdb). For the TCR template, genomic DNA was extracted from bulk tumor tissue, and roughly 600 ng of gDNA was amplified for each sample. During surgery, multiple biopsies were taken from each primary tumor, with sampling sites spaced as far apart as possible within the tumor mass. The study cohort was described as untreated, and the patients were newly diagnosed NSCLC cases having curative surgery. Sequenced on a HiSeq X Ten. The TCR beta CDR3 region was amplified with a multiplex PCR system, in which a first round of nine to ten cycles was run using 32 V-gene forward and 13 J-gene reverse primers. TCRdb ran its own pipeline on the public reads, namely fastp trimming at Q25 and MiXCR clone calling, and kept in-frame beta chains. For every CDR3 protein sequence, its rows merge into one entry that carries the most common genes and DNA. For this sample there are about 12,000 distinct CDR3 sequences; roughly 23% appear just once. Of the sample, around 15% is held by the ten largest clones.

The sequenced sample consisted of lung tumor tissue. These receptors all stem from a middle-aged man with non-small cell lung cancer.

Within the sample, this clonotype is medium-sized (0.01 to 0.1%). The chain uses TRBV6-1 and TRBJ2-3; a weak D match, TRBD1 (6 bases). Germline lookup yields CDR1 MNHNS and CDR2 SASEGT. The V and J ends lost 4 bases and 4 bases respectively, with 15 bases between them. The CDR3 loop spans 15 amino acids. The CDR3 DNA reads as TGTGCCAGCAGTGGGATGACAGGCGCCCCAGATACGCAGTATTTT. Its protein product is CASSGMTGAPDTQYF.

As concerns this clonotype: One end of the junction does not line up with germline, which may come from a read error. The chain couples TRBV28 to TRBJ2-5; perhaps TRBD1 as D (6 bases). Germline V CDR1 and CDR2: MDHEN, SYDVKM. CDR3 length equals 14 residues. The CDR3 reads CASGLNRERETQYF. The DNA for the CDR3 is TGTGCCAGCGGTTTAAACAGGGAGCGGGAGACCCAGTACTTC.

With respect to this clonotype: A much larger clone differs from this one at a single base, so this may be a read error. The chain couples TRBV4-1 to TRBJ2-7; the D gene is possibly TRBD1 (6 bases). The CDR3 has 15 amino acids. Germline loops: CDR1 MGHRA, CDR2 YSYEKL. As DNA, the CDR3 is TGCGCCAGCAGCATGGGGGCAGGCGGAGCCTACGAGGAGTACTTC. It translates to CASSMGAGGAYEEYF.

There are many counts of this clonotype. This chain connects TRBV15 to TRBJ2-1, with D tentatively TRBD2 (6 bases). This CDR3 is 13 amino acids long. Germline values: CDR1 LNHNV, CDR2 YYDKDF (reference sequence). The V end lost 6 bases, the J end lost 4 bases, and 10 bases lay between the germline ends. The CDR3 spells CATRAGSYNEQFF. CDR3 coding DNA: TGTGCCACCAGGGCGGGGTCGTACAATGAGCAGTTCTTC. The full variable domain, its missing parts supplied by reference TRBV15 and TRBJ2-1, is DAMVIQNPRYQVTQFGKPVTLSCSQTLNHNVMYWYQQKSSQAPKLLFHYYDKDFNNEADTPDNFQSRRPNTSFCFLDIRSPGLGDTAMYLCATRAGSYNEQFFGPGTRLTVL.

By sample fraction, this clonotype is medium-sized. This chain connects TRBV6-2 or TRBV6-3 to TRBJ1-1; D not certain. The germline CDR1 and CDR2 sequences are MNHEY and SVGEGT. Trimming removed 6 bases from V and 3 bases from J, with 5 bases in between. The CDR3 runs to 11 residues. The CDR3 coding sequence is TGTGCCAGCAGATTTGACACTGAAGCTTTCTTT. As protein: CASRFDTEAFF.

The chain couples TRBV3-1 to TRBJ2-1, with TRBD1 matching over 7 bases. This CDR3 comprises 15 residues. Germline-derived CDR1 and CDR2 are LGHDT and YNNKEL (reference sequence). Losses at the gene ends were 7 bases for V and 5 bases for J; bases not matched to a gene: 11. CDR3 coding DNA: TGTGCCAGCAACACACCCGGGACAGCACACAATGAGCAGTTCTTC. This sequence encodes CASNTPGTAHNEQFF.

This clonotype was detected many times. This chain links TRBV11-2 with TRBJ1-3; D might be TRBD1 (6 bases). The V end was cut by 0 bases, the J end by 1 base, with 10 bases between. This CDR3 is 16 amino acids long. From germline, CDR1 is SGHAT and CDR2 FQNNGV. The CDR3 nucleotides read TGTGCCAGCAGCTTAGATCAGGGGACATCTGGAAACACCATATATTTT. It codes for CASSLDQGTSGNTIYF.

Concerning this clonotype itself: Since a much larger clone is just one base distant, this may be a read error. This chain joins TRBV30 and TRBJ2-2; TRBD2 might be the D (6 bases). Germline CDR1 is GTSNPN and CDR2 is SVGIG (reference sequence). The CDR3 has 15 amino acids. Trimming took 3 bases from V and 10 from J, leaving 21 bases between them. CDR3 nucleotide sequence: TGTGCCTGGAGACCCGGGACTTCTATATCCGTGGAGCTGTTTTTT. The encoded protein is CAWRPGTSISVELFF.

In this sample, this clonotype turned up many times. The rearrangement joins TRBV7-8 to TRBJ1-2, with a possible D match to TRBD1 (6 bases). This CDR3 contains 15 residues. Germline V lookup: CDR1 SGHVS, CDR2 FQNEAQ. The V end was cut by 2 bases, the J end by 3 bases, with 13 bases between. The CDR3 reads CASSLSRGADYGYTF. The CDR3 nucleotides are TGTGCCAGCAGCTTATCCAGGGGCGCTGACTATGGCTACACCTTC.

This clonotype is categorized as medium-sized. The chain combines TRBV27 with TRBJ1-5, with 7 nucleotides matching TRBD1. Unmatched junction bases numbered 9, after V lost 0 bases and J lost 4 bases. The CDR3 runs 17 residues. Germline assignment: CDR1 MNHEY and CDR2 SMNVEV (reference sequence). CDR3 region: CASSLSAPETGNQPQHF. CDR3 sequence (DNA): TGTGCCAGCAGTTTATCGGCCCCCGAGACAGGGAATCAGCCCCAGCATTTT.

This clonotype came up many times. The chain joins TRBV19 to TRBJ1-2; 10 positions agree with TRBD1. The ends lost 4 bases at V and 8 bases at J; junction bases unmatched: 7. Per the germline V gene, CDR1 is LNHDA and CDR2 is SQIVND (reference sequence). This CDR3 comprises 14 residues. CDR3 in DNA: TGTGCCAGTAGTAAGGACAGGGGGAGGCAAGGCTACACCTTC. Protein sequence: CASSKDRGRQGYTF.

This clonotype was seen repeatedly, ten times or more. The chain combines TRBV6-2 or TRBV6-3 with TRBJ2-1, with 10 bases aligning to TRBD2. The CDR3 extends over 16 amino acids. With 4 bases clipped from V and 7 bases from J, the junction kept 10 bases outside the gene matches. The germline CDR1 and CDR2 sequences are MNHEY and SVGEGT. DNA for the CDR3: TGTGCCAGCAGTTTAAGTGTCCTAGCGGGAGTGAATGAGCAGTTCTTC. Its protein product is CASSLSVLAGVNEQFF.

This clonotype was detected many times. The V gene is TRBV5-1, the J gene TRBJ1-4; 7 nucleotides line up with TRBD1. J was trimmed by 5 bases and V by 2 bases; bases with no gene match: 3. The CDR3 runs 14 residues. CDR1 and CDR2 (germline): SGHRS, YFSETQ. The CDR3 sequence: CASSFAGGNEKLFF. CDR3 nucleotide sequence: TGCGCCAGCAGCTTCGCAGGGGGAAATGAAAAACTGTTTTTT. Together with reference TRBV5-1 and TRBJ1-4, the CDR3 gives the full variable domain: KAGVTQTPRYLIKTRGQQVTLSCSPISGHRSVSWYQQTPGQGLQFLFEYFSETQRNKGNFPGRFSGRQFSNSRSEMNVSTLELGDSALYLCASSFAGGNEKLFFGSGTQLSVL.

Concerning this clonotype: A single base separates this from a much larger clone, so it may be a read error. This chain joins TRBV4-1 and TRBJ2-1; 11 positions match TRBD2. The CDR3 has 17 residues. The V gene's germline CDR1 is MGHRA and CDR2 YSYEKL. The CDR3 DNA reads as TGCGGCAGCAGCCAAACTAGCGGGAGTATGGGGTTCGATGAGCAGTTCTTC. Translation gives CGSSQTSGSMGFDEQFF.

This clonotype is medium-sized within its sample. The chain couples TRBV6-1 to TRBJ1-6, with a possible D match to TRBD1 (5 bases). The CDR3 has 16 amino acids. Trimming stripped 1 base from V and 10 bases from J, with 17 bases between. CDR1 is MNHNS and CDR2 is SASEGT in the germline V gene. CDR3 in amino acids: CASSEGSGGVFSPLHF. DNA of the CDR3: TGTGCCAGCAGTGAAGGGTCCGGGGGTGTGTTCTCACCCCTCCACTTT.

In this sample, this clonotype turned up many times. The chain links TRBV2 to TRBJ1-4, with a weak D call TRBD1 (5 bases). The germline V gene has CDR1 SNHLY and CDR2 FYNNEI. V dropped 6 bases and J dropped 8 bases, with 16 bases sitting between them. The CDR3 runs 14 residues. CDR3 protein: CASRVSGPGEKLFF. In nucleotides, the CDR3 is TGTGCCAGCAGAGTTTCTGGGCCAGGGGAAAAACTGTTTTTT.

This clonotype was picked up many times. The chain combines TRBV30 with TRBJ2-1; TRBD2 matches at 11 bases. CDR1 GTSNPN and CDR2 SVGIG come from the germline V gene (reference sequence). J lost 3 bases, V lost 4 bases, and 5 bases had no gene match. The CDR3 runs to 15 residues. CDR3 amino acids: CAWTSSGRFYNEQFF. DNA of the CDR3: TGTGCCTGGACTTCTAGCGGGAGGTTCTACAATGAGCAGTTCTTC.

This clonotype came up many times. This chain connects TRBV7-6 to TRBJ2-1; unclear D gene. This CDR3 is 11 amino acids long. The germline V gene encodes CDR1 SGHVS and CDR2 FNYEAQ. Trimming left V 2 bases short and J 8 bases short, with 4 bases between. The CDR3 is CASSLMDEQFF. In nucleotides, the CDR3 is TGTGCCAGCAGCTTAATGGATGAGCAGTTCTTC.

This clonotype has at least ten counts. The chain has TRBV4-2 and TRBJ2-2; D possibly corresponds to TRBD2 (6 bases). V gave up 0 bases and J gave up 0 bases, with 14 bases separating them. The CDR3 is 18 amino acids. Germline values: CDR1 LGHNA, CDR2 YNFKEQ. The CDR3 protein is CASSQERLAPSNTGELFF. CDR3 DNA: TGTGCCAGCAGCCAAGAACGTCTAGCGCCTTCGAACACCGGGGAGCTGTTTTTT.